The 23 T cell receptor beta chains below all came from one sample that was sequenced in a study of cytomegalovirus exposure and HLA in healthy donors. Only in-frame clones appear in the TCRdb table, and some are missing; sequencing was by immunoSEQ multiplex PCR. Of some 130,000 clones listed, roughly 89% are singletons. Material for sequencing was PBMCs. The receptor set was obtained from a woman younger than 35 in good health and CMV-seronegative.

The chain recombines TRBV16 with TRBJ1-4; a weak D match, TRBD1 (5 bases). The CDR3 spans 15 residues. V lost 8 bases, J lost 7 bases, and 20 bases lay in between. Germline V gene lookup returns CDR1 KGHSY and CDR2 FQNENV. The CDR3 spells CASSPRGAMTEKLFF. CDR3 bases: TGTGCCAGCTCACCGCGTGGGGCAATGACTGAAAAACTGTTTTTT. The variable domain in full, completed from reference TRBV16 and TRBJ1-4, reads GEEVAQTPKHLVRGEGQKAKLYCAPIKGHSYVFWYQQVLKNEFKFLISFQNENVFDETGMPKERFSAKCLPNSPCSLEIQATKLEDSAVYFCASSPRGAMTEKLFFGSGTQLSVL.

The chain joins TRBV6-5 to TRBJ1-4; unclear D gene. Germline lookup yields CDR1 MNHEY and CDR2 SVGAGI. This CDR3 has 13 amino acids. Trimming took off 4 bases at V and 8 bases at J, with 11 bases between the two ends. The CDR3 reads CASSFFDGEKLFF. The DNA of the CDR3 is TGTGCCAGCAGTTTTTTCGACGGGGAAAAACTGTTTTTT.

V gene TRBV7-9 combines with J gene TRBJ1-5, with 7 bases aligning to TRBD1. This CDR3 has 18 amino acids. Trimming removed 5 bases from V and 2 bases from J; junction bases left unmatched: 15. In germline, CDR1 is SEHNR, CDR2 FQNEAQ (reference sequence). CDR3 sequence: CASSGSHRDSEGNQPQHF. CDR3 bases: TGTGCCAGCAGCGGAAGTCACCGGGACAGCGAGGGCAATCAGCCCCAGCATTTT.

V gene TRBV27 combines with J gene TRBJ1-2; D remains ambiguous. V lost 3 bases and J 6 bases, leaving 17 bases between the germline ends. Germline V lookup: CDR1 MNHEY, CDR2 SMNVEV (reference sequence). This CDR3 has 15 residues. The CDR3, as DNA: TGTGCCAGCAGTTTTGGATGGACCGTGAGGGATGGCTACACCTTC. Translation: CASSFGWTVRDGYTF.

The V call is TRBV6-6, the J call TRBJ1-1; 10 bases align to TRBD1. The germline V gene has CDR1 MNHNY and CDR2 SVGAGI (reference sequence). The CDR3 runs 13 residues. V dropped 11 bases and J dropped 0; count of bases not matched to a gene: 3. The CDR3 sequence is CAGQGGVNTEAFF. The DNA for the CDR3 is TGTGCCGGACAGGGGGGAGTGAACACTGAAGCTTTCTTT.

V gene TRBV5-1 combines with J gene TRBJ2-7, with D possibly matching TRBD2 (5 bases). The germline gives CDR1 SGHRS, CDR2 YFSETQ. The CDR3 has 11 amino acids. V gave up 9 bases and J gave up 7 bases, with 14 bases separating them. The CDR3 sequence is CATRFGGEQYF. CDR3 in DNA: TGCGCCACCAGGTTTGGAGGTGAGCAGTACTTC.

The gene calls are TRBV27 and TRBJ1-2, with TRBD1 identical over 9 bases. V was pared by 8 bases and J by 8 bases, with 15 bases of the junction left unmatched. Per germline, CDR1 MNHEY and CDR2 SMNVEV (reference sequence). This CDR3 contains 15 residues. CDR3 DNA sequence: TGTGCCAGCGGTGACAGGGGGGGAGTGTTGATCGGCTACACCTTC. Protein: CASGDRGGVLIGYTF.

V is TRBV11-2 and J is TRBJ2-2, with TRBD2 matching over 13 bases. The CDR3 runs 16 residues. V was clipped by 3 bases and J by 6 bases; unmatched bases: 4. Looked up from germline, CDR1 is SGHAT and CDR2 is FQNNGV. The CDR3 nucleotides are TGTGCCAGCAGCTTCATAGGACTAGCGGGGGCCGGGGAGCTGTTTTTT. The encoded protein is CASSFIGLAGAGELFF.

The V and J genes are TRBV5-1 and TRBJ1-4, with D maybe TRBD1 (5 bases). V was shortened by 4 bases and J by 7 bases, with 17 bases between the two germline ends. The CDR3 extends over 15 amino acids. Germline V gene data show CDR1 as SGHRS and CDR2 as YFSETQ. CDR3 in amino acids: CASSKSGTGAEKLFF. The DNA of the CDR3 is TGCGCCAGCAGCAAATCCGGGACTGGCGCTGAAAAACTGTTTTTT.

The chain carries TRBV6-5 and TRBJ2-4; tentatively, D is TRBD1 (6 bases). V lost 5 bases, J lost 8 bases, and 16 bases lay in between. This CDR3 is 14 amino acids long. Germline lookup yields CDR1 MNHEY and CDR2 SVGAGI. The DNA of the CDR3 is TGTGCCAGCAGTGGAACAGGGCCTTGGGACATTCAGTACTTC. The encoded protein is CASSGTGPWDIQYF.

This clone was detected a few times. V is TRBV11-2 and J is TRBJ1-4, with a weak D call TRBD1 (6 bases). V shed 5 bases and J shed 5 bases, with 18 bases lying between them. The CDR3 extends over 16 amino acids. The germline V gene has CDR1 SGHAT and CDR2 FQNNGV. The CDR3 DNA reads TGTGCCAGCAGCCAAACCGGGGGGCAGGGCAATGAAAAACTGTTTTTT. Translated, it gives CASSQTGGQGNEKLFF.

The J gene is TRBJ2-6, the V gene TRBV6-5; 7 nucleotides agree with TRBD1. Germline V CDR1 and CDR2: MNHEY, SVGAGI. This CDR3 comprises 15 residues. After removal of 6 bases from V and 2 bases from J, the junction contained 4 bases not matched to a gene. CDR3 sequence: CASSYQGAGANVLTF. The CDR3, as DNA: TGTGCCAGCAGCTACCAGGGGGCTGGGGCCAACGTCCTGACTTTC.

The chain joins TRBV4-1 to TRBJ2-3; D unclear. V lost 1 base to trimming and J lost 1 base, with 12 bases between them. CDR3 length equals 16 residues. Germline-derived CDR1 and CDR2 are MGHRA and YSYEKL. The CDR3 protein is CASSQVQLTGTDTQYF. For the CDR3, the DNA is TGCGCCAGCAGCCAAGTACAGTTAACAGGCACAGATACGCAGTATTTT.

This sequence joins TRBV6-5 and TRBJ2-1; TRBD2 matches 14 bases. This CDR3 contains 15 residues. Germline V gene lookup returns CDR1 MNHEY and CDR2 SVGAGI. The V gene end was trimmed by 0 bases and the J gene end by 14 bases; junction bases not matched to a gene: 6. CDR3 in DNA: TGTGCCAGCAGTTACTCTCGACTAGCGGGGGGGCTTGAGTTCTTC. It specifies CASSYSRLAGGLEFF.

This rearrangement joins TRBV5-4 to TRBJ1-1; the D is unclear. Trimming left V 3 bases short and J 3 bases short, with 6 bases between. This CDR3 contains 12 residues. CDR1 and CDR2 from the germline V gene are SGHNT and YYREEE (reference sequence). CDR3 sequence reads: CASSSRDTEAFF. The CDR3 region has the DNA TGTGCCAGCAGCTCTAGAGACACTGAAGCTTTCTTT.

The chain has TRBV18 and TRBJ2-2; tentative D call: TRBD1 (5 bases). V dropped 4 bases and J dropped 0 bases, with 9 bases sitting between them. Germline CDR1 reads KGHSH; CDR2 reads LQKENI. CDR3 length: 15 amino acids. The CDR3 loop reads CASSHLTANTGELFF. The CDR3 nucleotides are TGTGCCAGCTCACATCTGACAGCGAACACCGGGGAGCTGTTTTTT.

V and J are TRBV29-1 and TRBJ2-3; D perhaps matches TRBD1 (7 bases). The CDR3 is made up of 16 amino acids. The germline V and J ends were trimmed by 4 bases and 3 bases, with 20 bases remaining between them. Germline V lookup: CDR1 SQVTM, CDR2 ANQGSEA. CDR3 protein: CSVGRRQGGNTDTQYF. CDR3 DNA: TGCAGCGTTGGGAGAAGACAGGGAGGTAATACAGATACGCAGTATTTT.

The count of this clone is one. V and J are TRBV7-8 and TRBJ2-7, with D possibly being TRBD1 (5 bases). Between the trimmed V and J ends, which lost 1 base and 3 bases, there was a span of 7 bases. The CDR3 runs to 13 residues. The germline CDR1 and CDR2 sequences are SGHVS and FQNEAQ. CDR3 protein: CASSLGTLYEQYF. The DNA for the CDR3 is TGTGCCAGCAGCTTAGGGACACTCTACGAGCAGTACTTC.

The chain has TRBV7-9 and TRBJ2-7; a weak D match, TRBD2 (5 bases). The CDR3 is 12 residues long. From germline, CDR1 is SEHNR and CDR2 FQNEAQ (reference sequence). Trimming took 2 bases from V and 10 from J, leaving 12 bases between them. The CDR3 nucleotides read TGTGCCAGCAGCTTAAGCGAGGGAGATCAGTACTTC. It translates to CASSLSEGDQYF.

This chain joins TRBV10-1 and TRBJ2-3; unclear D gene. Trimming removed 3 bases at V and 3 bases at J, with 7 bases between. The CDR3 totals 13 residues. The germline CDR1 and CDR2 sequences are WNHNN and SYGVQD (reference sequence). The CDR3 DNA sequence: TGCGCCAGCAGTGAATACGGGACAGATACGCAGTATTTT. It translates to CASSEYGTDTQYF.

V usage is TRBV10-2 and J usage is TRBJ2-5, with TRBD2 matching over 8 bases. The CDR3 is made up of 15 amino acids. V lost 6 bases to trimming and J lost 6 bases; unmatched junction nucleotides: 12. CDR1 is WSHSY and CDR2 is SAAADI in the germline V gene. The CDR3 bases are TGCGCCAGCAGAGAAGCGGGGGCCCCTTCCAAGACCCAGTACTTC. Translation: CASREAGAPSKTQYF.

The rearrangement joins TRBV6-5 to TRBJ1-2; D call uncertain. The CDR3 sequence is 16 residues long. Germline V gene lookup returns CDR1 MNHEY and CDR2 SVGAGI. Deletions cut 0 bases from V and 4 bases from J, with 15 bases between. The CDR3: CASSYSPGSAIYGYTF. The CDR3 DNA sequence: TGTGCCAGCAGTTACTCCCCCGGGTCAGCCATCTATGGCTACACCTTC.

The CDR3 here is CASSIGGQGREKLFF. For the CDR3, the DNA is TGTGCCAGTAGTATAGGGGGACAGGGTCGAGAAAAACTGTTTTTT. This rearrangement joins TRBV19 to TRBJ1-4; 9 bases are shared with TRBD1. Germline V lookup: CDR1 LNHDA, CDR2 SQIVND (reference sequence). CDR3 size: 15 residues. J gave up 8 bases and V 1 base, and 5 bases lay outside the gene matches.